The 21 T cell receptor beta chains below were found in one sample sequenced in a study of T cells in Graves' hyperthyroidism and ophthalmopathy. RNA transcripts served as the template for amplifying TCR beta CDR3 regions. Researchers ran a first-round RT-PCR on the TCR CDR3 using the HTBI primer set. TCRdb re-derived calls from the multiplex PCR reads in MiXCR, one entry per CDR3 protein. Of approximately 330,000 distinct CDR3 sequences listed, 18% were seen once; the top ten hold less than 65%. The sample consisted of blood. The receptors stem from a woman between 45 and 60 years old with Graves' hyperthyroidism.

V is TRBV20-1 and J is TRBJ2-1; D might be TRBD2 (6 bases). The V end lost 0 bases, the J end lost 6 bases, and 15 bases lay between the germline ends. Per the germline V gene, CDR1 is DFQATT and CDR2 is SNEGSKA (reference sequence). The CDR3 loop spans 15 amino acids. For the CDR3, the DNA is TGCAGTGCTAGAGATCTCGCGGGAACGGCCAATGAGCAGTTCTTC. Its protein is CSARDLAGTANEQFF.

This clonotype has a count of ten or more. This chain uses TRBV7-3 with TRBJ2-3, with 7 bases that match TRBD2. CDR1 is SGHTA, CDR2 FQGTGA, per germline. This CDR3 spans 14 amino acids. V shed 5 bases and J 2 bases; nucleotides not matched to a gene: 4. The CDR3 DNA reads TGTGCCAGCAGCCGTAGCGGGTCCACAGATACGCAGTATTTT. Amino acid sequence: CASSRSGSTDTQYF. The full variable domain, in which reference TRBV7-3 and TRBJ2-3 provide the parts outside the CDR3, is GAGVSQTPSNKVTEKGKYVELRCDPISGHTALYWYRQSLGQGPEFLIYFQGTGAADDSGLPNDRFFAVRPEGSVSTLKIQRTERGDSAVYLCASSRSGSTDTQYFGPGTRLTVL.

The sample holds a few counts of this clonotype. This chain's CDR3 is CASSGVRGLGLFF. The CDR3 DNA reads TGTGCCAGCAGCGGGGTTAGGGGACTCGGACTGTTTTTT. This chain connects TRBV5-8 to TRBJ1-4; TRBD1 is a possible D gene (5 bases). The CDR3 extends over 13 amino acids. Trimming pared 4 bases from V and 13 bases from J, leaving 17 bases between. Per the germline V gene, CDR1 is SGHTS and CDR2 is YDEGEE. Full variable domain (rest looked up from reference TRBV5-8 and TRBJ1-4): EAGVTQSPTHLIKTRGQQATLRCSPISGHTSVYWYQQALGLGLQFLLWYDEGEERNRGNFPPRFSGRQFPNYSSELNVNALELEDSALYLCASSGVRGLGLFFGSGTQLSVL.

This clonotype was recorded a few times. The chain has TRBV19 and TRBJ1-1; the D is unclear. The CDR3 is 12 amino acids. The germline V gene encodes CDR1 LNHDA and CDR2 SQIVND (reference sequence). V lost 3 bases, J lost 8 bases, and 10 bases lay in between. CDR3 residues: CASSMEGMEAFF. The CDR3 region has the DNA TGTGCCAGTAGTATGGAAGGTATGGAAGCTTTCTTT. Using reference TRBV19 and TRBJ1-1 for the parts outside the CDR3, the full variable domain is DGGITQSPKYLFRKEGQNVTLSCEQNLNHDAMYWYRQDPGQGLRLIYYSQIVNDFQKGDIAEGYSVSREKKESFPLTVTSAQKNPTAFYLCASSMEGMEAFFGQGTRLTVV.

The J gene is TRBJ1-4, the V gene TRBV27; 8 bases match TRBD1. V lost 6 bases and J lost 8; bases outside the gene matches: 14. Germline V gene data show CDR1 as MNHEY and CDR2 as SMNVEV (reference sequence). The CDR3 has 16 amino acids. CDR3 protein: CASSPGTRTGREKLFF. The CDR3 DNA follows: TGTGCCAGCAGCCCTGGGACCAGGACAGGGAGGGAAAAACTGTTTTTT. The whole variable domain, remainder taken from reference TRBV27 and TRBJ1-4, is EAQVTQNPRYLITVTGKKLTVTCSQNMNHEYMSWYRQDPGLGLRQIYYSMNVEVTDKGDVPEGYKVSRKEKRNFPLILESPSPNQTSLYFCASSPGTRTGREKLFFGSGTQLSVL.

J is TRBJ1-1 and V is TRBV2; D is perhaps TRBD1 (5 bases). This CDR3 region has 12 residues. The germline V and J ends were trimmed by 4 bases and 6 bases, with 9 bases remaining between them. Germline V CDR1 and CDR2: SNHLY, FYNNEI. The chain's CDR3 is CASSGGISEAFF. The DNA for the CDR3 is TGTGCCAGCAGTGGGGGGATATCTGAAGCTTTCTTT.

In its sample, this clonotype was seen a few times. The chain carries TRBV15 and TRBJ1-1, with D possibly matching TRBD1 (5 bases). The CDR3 consists of 13 residues. V was pared by 11 bases and J by 3 bases, with 16 bases between. CDR1 is LNHNV and CDR2 is YYDKDF in the germline V gene (reference sequence). CDR3 in amino acids: CAAGRGRDTEAFF. The CDR3 DNA sequence: TGTGCCGCTGGACGGGGACGGGACACTGAAGCTTTCTTT.

This clonotype was seen a handful of times. V usage is TRBV19 and J usage is TRBJ1-1; D might be TRBD1 (6 bases). The CDR3 runs 12 residues. Germline-derived CDR1 and CDR2 are LNHDA and SQIVND (reference sequence). V lost 6 bases and J 3 bases, leaving 8 bases between the germline ends. The CDR3 nucleotides are TGTGCCAGTAGACAGGGATACACTGAAGCTTTCTTT. Translation gives CASRQGYTEAFF.

Only a few counts were recorded for this clonotype. A junction end diverges from the germline sequence, so it may reflect a read error. J is TRBJ1-2 and V is TRBV18; perhaps TRBD1 as D (5 bases). CDR3 size: 13 residues. Germline CDR1 and CDR2: KGHSH and LQKENI. This CDR3 reads CASSPEGVSTATF. The CDR3 nucleotides are TGTGCCAGTTCACCAGAAGGGGTTTCCACCGCTACCTTC.

This clonotype has at least ten counts. The J gene is TRBJ2-2, the V gene TRBV2; TRBD2 matches at 7 bases. The germline V gene has CDR1 SNHLY and CDR2 FYNNEI. V dropped 10 bases and J dropped 4; count of bases not matched to a gene: 9. This CDR3 contains 14 residues. The CDR3 nucleotides are TGTGCCACTCAAGCGGGATGGGGCACCGGGGAGCTGTTTTTT. Amino acid sequence: CATQAGWGTGELFF.

CDR3 protein: CASRSPGTSGGAEDTQYF. CDR3 nucleotide sequence: TGTGCCAGCAGGTCCCCCGGGACTAGCGGGGGGGCCGAAGATACGCAGTATTTT. The rearrangement links TRBV6-1 to TRBJ2-3; 16 bases are shared with TRBD2. Germline CDR1 and CDR2: MNHNS and SASEGT. Trimming at V came to 6 bases and at J to 5 bases, leaving 11 bases not matched to a gene. The CDR3 length is 18 residues.

Many counts were recorded for this clonotype. The chain combines TRBV5-1 with TRBJ2-1; TRBD1 agrees at 10 bases. Germline CDR1 is SGHRS and CDR2 is YFSETQ. The CDR3 runs to 15 residues. V lost 0 bases to trimming and J lost 4 bases; unmatched junction nucleotides: 1. The CDR3 protein is CASSLEGQGYNEQFF. CDR3 bases: TGCGCCAGCAGCTTGGAGGGACAGGGGTACAATGAGCAGTTCTTC.

The J gene is TRBJ2-7, the V gene TRBV20-1, with 10 bases aligning to TRBD2. The CDR3 contains 15 residues. CDR1 is DFQATT, CDR2 SNEGSKA, per germline (reference sequence). The V gene end was trimmed by 0 bases and the J gene end by 3 bases; junction bases not matched to a gene: 5. The CDR3 DNA is TGCAGTGCTAGAGAACCAGCGGGAGGGATCTACGAGCAGTACTTC. Translated: CSAREPAGGIYEQYF.

This clonotype occurred many times. V gene TRBV3-1 combines with J gene TRBJ2-3; D unclear. This CDR3 spans 15 amino acids. V was clipped by 3 bases and J by 2 bases, with 12 bases between them. CDR1 LGHDT and CDR2 YNNKEL come from the germline V gene (reference sequence). In DNA form, the CDR3 reads TGTGCCAGCAGCCACAGAGTCAAACCCACAGATACGCAGTATTTT. Translating it yields CASSHRVKPTDTQYF.

About this clonotype: A much larger clone differs from this one at a single base, so this may be a read error. CDR3 DNA: TGTGCCAGCAGTTCCAAAGGACTGGATGAGCAGTTCTTC. Residues: CASSSKGLDEQFF. The gene calls are TRBV2 and TRBJ2-1, with D possibly TRBD2 on 5 matching bases. The length of the CDR3 is 13 residues. Trimming pared 5 bases from V and 8 bases from J, leaving 13 bases between. Looked up from germline, CDR1 is SNHLY and CDR2 is FYNNEI.

This sequence joins TRBV6-1 and TRBJ2-7; D remains unclear. The germline gives CDR1 MNHNS, CDR2 SASEGT. The CDR3 sequence is 13 residues long. The ends were cut back, 4 bases at V and 4 bases at J, with 11 bases in the middle. The CDR3 reads CASSVSENYEQYF. CDR3 DNA sequence: TGTGCCAGCAGTGTTAGTGAGAATTACGAGCAGTACTTC.

This chain uses TRBV20-1 with TRBJ2-5, with TRBD2 identical over 10 bases. The length of the CDR3 is 16 residues. Trimming cost V 4 bases and J 1 base; bases outside gene matches: 9. CDR1 and CDR2 (germline): DFQATT, SNEGSKA (reference sequence). CDR3 amino acids: CSATRYLAGVQETQYF. The CDR3 region has the DNA TGCAGTGCTACCAGATACCTAGCGGGGGTCCAAGAGACCCAGTACTTC.

This chain connects TRBV11-2 to TRBJ1-4, with 9 bases that match TRBD1. The V segment lost 0 bases and the J segment 8 bases; nucleotides outside the gene matches: 4. The germline V gene has CDR1 SGHAT and CDR2 FQNNGV. The CDR3 runs to 15 residues. This chain's CDR3 is CASSLDGQGWEKLFF. CDR3 DNA sequence: TGTGCCAGCAGCTTAGATGGACAGGGGTGGGAAAAACTGTTTTTT. Variable domain in full (rest from reference TRBV11-2 and TRBJ1-4): EAGVAQSPRYKIIEKRQSVAFWCNPISGHATLYWYQQILGQGPKLLIQFQNNGVVDDSQLPKDRFSAERLKGVDSTLKIQPAKLEDSAVYLCASSLDGQGWEKLFFGSGTQLSVL.

This clonotype showed up just a few times. The chain uses TRBV20-1 and TRBJ2-2; 7 nucleotides align to TRBD1. CDR1 and CDR2 from the germline V gene are DFQATT and SNEGSKA (reference sequence). The CDR3 sequence is 16 residues long. V lost 0 bases, J lost 4 bases, and 8 bases stayed unmatched. CDR3 loop: CSARDPEGQATGELFF. As DNA, the CDR3 is TGCAGTGCTAGAGATCCCGAAGGACAGGCCACCGGGGAGCTGTTTTTT.

In this sample, this clonotype turned up many times. The genes are TRBV3-1 and TRBJ2-5; 7 bases align to TRBD1. After removal of 0 bases from V and 5 bases from J, the junction contained 9 bases not matched to a gene. The V gene's germline CDR1 is LGHDT and CDR2 YNNKEL (reference sequence). There are 16 residues in the CDR3. The CDR3 DNA reads TGTGCCAGCAGCCAAGAAGGAAGGACAGGCAGGGAGACCCAGTACTTC. It specifies CASSQEGRTGRETQYF.

DNA of the CDR3: TGTGCCAGTACGGCACCCCTAAACGGGGAGCTGTTTTTT. This gives the protein CASTAPLNGELFF. The J gene is TRBJ2-2, the V gene TRBV19; D remains ambiguous. The CDR3 runs 13 residues. V gave up 7 bases and J gave up 7 bases, with 13 bases separating them. The germline gives CDR1 LNHDA, CDR2 SQIVND (reference sequence). Full variable domain (remainder filled in from reference TRBV19 and TRBJ2-2): DGGITQSPKYLFRKEGQNVTLSCEQNLNHDAMYWYRQDPGQGLRLIYYSQIVNDFQKGDIAEGYSVSREKKESFPLTVTSAQKNPTAFYLCASTAPLNGELFFGEGSRLTVL.